These T cell receptor beta chains were read from a single sample in a study of T cell responses to AZD1222 COVID-19 vaccine. Sequenced by immunoSEQ multiplex PCR; TCRdb stores in-frame clones only, minus some. The sample contains 95,000 to 150,000 clones, 92% of which appear only once. Sequenced here: peripheral blood, sampled on day 0 of AZD1222 vaccination. The receptors were gathered from an adult in good health. The CDR3 runs from the conserved cysteine through the conserved F or W. The D gene is left open where the match is weak. Clone size, where shown, is once, few, many, or a class for clones that have expanded.

J: TRBJ2-5
D: -
size: -
V: TRBV12-3/TRBV12-4
CDR3: CASSFDMRGTQYF
DNA: TGTGCCAGCAGTTTTGACATGCGGGGGACCCAGTACTTC

J: TRBJ2-7
D: -
size: -
V: TRBV7-8
CDR3: CASSPAGGYSYEQYF
DNA: TGTGCCAGCTCCCCAGCCGGAGGCTACTCCTACGAGCAGTACTTC

J: TRBJ1-1
D: TRBD1
size: -
V: TRBV12-5
CDR3: CASGLDQGAGNTEAFF
DNA: TGTGCTAGTGGTTTGGACCAGGGGGCGGGGAACACTGAAGCTTTCTTT

J: TRBJ1-6
D: -
size: few
V: TRBV2
CDR3: CASRGTAYNSPLHF
DNA: TGTGCCAGCAGGGGGACTGCCTATAATTCACCCCTCCACTTT

J: TRBJ2-5
D: TRBD2
size: -
V: TRBV7-7
CDR3: CASMSSLAGETQYF
DNA: TGTGCTAGCATGAGCAGCCTAGCGGGAGAGACCCAGTACTTC

J: TRBJ2-7
D: -
size: -
V: TRBV2
CDR3: CASRKETYEQYF
DNA: TGTGCCAGCAGAAAGGAAACTTACGAGCAGTACTTC

J: TRBJ2-3
D: -
size: -
V: TRBV6-2/TRBV6-3
CDR3: CASSGSATSTDTQYF
DNA: TGTGCCAGCAGTGGGTCAGCGACTAGCACAGATACGCAGTATTTT

J: TRBJ1-6
D: -
size: -
V: TRBV6-5
CDR3: CASSTSGVSPLHF
DNA: TGTGCCAGCAGTACCTCGGGGGTCTCACCCCTCCACTTT

J: TRBJ1-2
D: -
size: once
V: TRBV28
CDR3: CASAPSNYGYTF
DNA: TGTGCCAGCGCCCCATCGAACTATGGCTACACCTTC

J: TRBJ1-1
D: -
size: -
V: TRBV5-6
CDR3: CASSSGGDPRNTEAFF
DNA: TGTGCCAGCAGCTCCGGGGGGGACCCCCGGAATACTGAAGCTTTCTTT

J: TRBJ2-7
D: TRBD2
size: -
V: TRBV7-2
CDR3: CASNIAGPTYEQYF
DNA: TGTGCCAGCAATATAGCGGGTCCTACCTACGAGCAGTACTTC

J: TRBJ1-6
D: -
size: -
V: TRBV6-5
CDR3: CATRRGLNYNSPLHF
DNA: TGTGCCACACGGAGGGGACTTAACTATAATTCACCCCTCCACTTT

J: TRBJ2-7
D: -
size: -
V: TRBV6-6
CDR3: CASSYSSPVGYEQYF
DNA: TGTGCCAGCAGTTACTCGTCTCCGGTGGGCTACGAGCAGTACTTC

J: TRBJ2-7
D: TRBD2
size: -
V: TRBV3-1/TRBV3-2
CDR3: CASSPAPGLAGASYEQYF
DNA: TGTGCCAGCAGCCCCGCTCCGGGACTAGCGGGAGCCTCCTACGAGCAGTACTTC

J: TRBJ1-3
D: TRBD1
size: -
V: TRBV4-1
CDR3: CASSQGVARGLWSGNTIYF
DNA: TGCGCCAGCAGCCAAGGGGTCGCCAGGGGGTTGTGGTCTGGAAACACCATATATTTT

J: TRBJ2-5
D: -
size: few
V: TRBV3-1/TRBV3-2
CDR3: CASSQNMKTQYF
DNA: TGTGCCAGCAGCCAAAATATGAAGACCCAGTACTTC

J: TRBJ2-7
D: -
size: -
V: TRBV6-6
CDR3: CASRDIYYEQYF
DNA: TGTGCCAGCAGGGACATCTACTACGAGCAGTACTTC

J: TRBJ2-3
D: -
size: -
V: TRBV5-1
CDR3: CASSFGTSTDTQYF
DNA: TGCGCCAGCAGCTTCGGGACTAGCACAGATACGCAGTATTTT

J: TRBJ2-1
D: TRBD2
size: -
V: TRBV7-2
CDR3: CASRSRVTSAHLDNEQFF
DNA: TGTGCCAGCAGGTCCCGTGTGACTAGCGCACACCTGGACAATGAGCAGTTCTTC

J: TRBJ1-5
D: -
size: -
V: TRBV18
CDR3: CASSPLYFSGTGKSQPQHF
DNA: TGTGCCAGCTCACCACTTTATTTCTCGGGCACAGGGAAGAGTCAGCCCCAGCATTTT

J: TRBJ1-3
D: -
size: -
V: TRBV7-2
CDR3: CASSPGTQNTIYF
DNA: TGTGCCAGCAGCCCGGGGACCCAAAACACCATATATTTT

J: TRBJ1-3
D: -
size: -
V: TRBV7-8
CDR3: CASSNGGSGNTIYF
DNA: TGTGCCAGCAGCAACGGGGGCTCTGGAAACACCATATATTTT

J: TRBJ2-7
D: -
size: -
V: TRBV18
CDR3: CASSPDRYGEQYF
DNA: TGTGCCAGCTCACCAGACAGGTACGGCGAGCAGTACTTC

J: TRBJ2-7
D: -
size: -
V: TRBV7-2
CDR3: CASSPRSGTYEQYF
DNA: TGTGCCAGCAGCCCACGTTCGGGGACCTACGAGCAGTACTTC

J: TRBJ1-1
D: TRBD1
size: -
V: TRBV4-1
CDR3: CASSLPTGGGTEAFF
DNA: TGCGCCAGCAGCCTTCCTACAGGGGGAGGCACTGAAGCTTTCTTT

J: TRBJ1-2
D: -
size: once
V: TRBV6-2/TRBV6-3
CDR3: CASSPGPAGGYTF
DNA: TGTGCCAGCAGTCCCGGGCCCGCCGGTGGCTACACCTTC

J: TRBJ2-1
D: -
size: -
V: TRBV19
CDR3: CASSILTGQSSYNEQFF
DNA: TGTGCCAGTAGTATCCTGACAGGTCAAAGCTCCTACAATGAGCAGTTCTTC

J: TRBJ1-2
D: -
size: few
V: TRBV28
CDR3: CASATGGNYGYTF
DNA: TGTGCCAGCGCCACCGGGGGGAACTATGGCTACACCTTC

J: TRBJ1-1
D: -
size: -
V: TRBV5-5
CDR3: CASRDRGRDTEAFF
DNA: TGTGCCAGCCGGGATCGGGGGCGCGACACTGAAGCTTTCTTT

J: TRBJ2-3
D: -
size: -
V: TRBV3-1/TRBV3-2
CDR3: CASSHTGTKSGVRTDTQYF
DNA: TGTGCCAGCAGCCACACCGGGACCAAATCGGGGGTTCGGACAGATACGCAGTATTTT

J: TRBJ2-7
D: TRBD1
size: -
V: TRBV28
CDR3: CASSPTRGTGGYEQYF
DNA: TGTGCCAGCAGTCCTACCCGAGGGACAGGGGGGTACGAGCAGTACTTC

J: TRBJ1-5
D: TRBD1
size: -
V: TRBV5-6
CDR3: CASSYRATGGGNQPQHF
DNA: TGTGCCAGCAGCTATAGGGCAACAGGGGGCGGCAATCAGCCCCAGCATTTT

J: TRBJ1-5
D: -
size: -
V: TRBV28
CDR3: CASRLLLGTQPQHF
DNA: TGTGCCAGCAGACTACTATTGGGGACTCAGCCCCAGCATTTT

J: TRBJ1-1
D: -
size: -
V: TRBV5-5
CDR3: CASSLEFGVTLTNTEAFF
DNA: TGTGCCAGCAGCTTGGAATTTGGGGTAACCTTAACGAACACTGAAGCTTTCTTT

J: TRBJ2-7
D: -
size: -
V: TRBV5-1
CDR3: CASSPDPARIYEQYF
DNA: TGCGCCAGCAGCCCCGACCCCGCCCGAATCTACGAGCAGTACTTC

J: TRBJ1-1
D: -
size: -
V: TRBV4-3
CDR3: CASSQDGNGPRGEAFF
DNA: TGCGCCAGCAGCCAAGATGGGAACGGCCCGAGAGGTGAAGCTTTCTTT

J: TRBJ2-5
D: TRBD2
size: -
V: TRBV6-2/TRBV6-3
CDR3: CASSYGTSWETQYF
DNA: TGTGCCAGCAGTTACGGGACTAGTTGGGAGACCCAGTACTTC

J: TRBJ1-4
D: -
size: once
V: TRBV6-1
CDR3: CASSEGMGREKLFF
DNA: TGTGCCAGCAGTGAAGGCATGGGAAGGGAAAAACTGTTTTTT

J: TRBJ2-7
D: TRBD2
size: -
V: TRBV7-9
CDR3: CASSLGNSGSIF
DNA: TGTGCCAGCAGCTTAGGGAACAGCGGGAGTATCTTC

J: TRBJ1-2
D: -
size: -
V: TRBV18
CDR3: CASSPPGTFFGYTF
DNA: TGTGCCAGCTCACCACCCGGGACTTTCTTTGGCTACACCTTC

J: TRBJ1-4
D: -
size: -
V: TRBV7-2
CDR3: CASSLGPSLGNEKLFF
DNA: TGTGCCAGCAGTTTGGGTCCTTCCTTGGGTAATGAAAAACTGTTTTTT

J: TRBJ2-1
D: TRBD2
size: -
V: TRBV7-2
CDR3: CASSLASTSGAYNEQFF
DNA: TGTGCCAGCAGCTTAGCCTCGACTAGCGGGGCTTACAATGAGCAGTTCTTC

J: TRBJ1-2
D: -
size: -
V: TRBV7-6
CDR3: CASSLSHASNYGYTF
DNA: TGTGCCAGCAGCTTAAGTCATGCCAGCAACTATGGCTACACCTTC

J: TRBJ2-2
D: -
size: -
V: TRBV27
CDR3: CASSPSNTGELFF
DNA: TGTGCCAGCAGTCCCTCGAACACCGGGGAGCTGTTTTTT

J: TRBJ2-7
D: -
size: -
V: TRBV7-7
CDR3: CASSPGGGRAGEQYF
DNA: TGTGCTAGCAGCCCAGGGGGCGGGAGGGCCGGTGAGCAGTACTTC

J: TRBJ1-3
D: -
size: -
V: TRBV18
CDR3: CASSPTGTGALSGNTIYF
DNA: TGTGCCAGCTCACCTACAGGGACGGGGGCTCTCTCTGGAAACACCATATATTTT

J: TRBJ2-1
D: -
size: -
V: TRBV25-1
CDR3: CASSGAGYNEQFF
DNA: TGTGCCAGCAGTGGGGCCGGCTACAATGAGCAGTTCTTC

J: TRBJ2-3
D: -
size: -
V: TRBV9
CDR3: CASSVEGRLETDTQYF
DNA: TGTGCCAGCAGCGTAGAGGGCCGTCTTGAGACAGATACGCAGTATTTT

J: TRBJ1-2
D: TRBD1
size: -
V: TRBV28
CDR3: CASSTGQGGYGYTF
DNA: TGTGCCAGCAGTACGGGACAGGGCGGCTATGGCTACACCTTC